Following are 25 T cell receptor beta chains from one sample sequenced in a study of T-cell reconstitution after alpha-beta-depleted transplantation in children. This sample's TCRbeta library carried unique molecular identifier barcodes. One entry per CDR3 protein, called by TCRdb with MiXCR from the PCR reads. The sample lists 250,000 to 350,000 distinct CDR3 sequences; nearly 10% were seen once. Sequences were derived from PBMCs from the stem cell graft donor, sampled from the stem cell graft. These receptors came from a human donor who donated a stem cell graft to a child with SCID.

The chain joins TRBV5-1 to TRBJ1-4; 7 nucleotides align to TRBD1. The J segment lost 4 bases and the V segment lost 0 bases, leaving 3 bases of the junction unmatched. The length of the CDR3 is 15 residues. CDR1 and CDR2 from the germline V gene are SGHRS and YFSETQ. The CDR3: CASSLEGAINEKLFF. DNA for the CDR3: TGCGCCAGCAGCTTGGAGGGGGCCATTAATGAAAAACTGTTTTTT.

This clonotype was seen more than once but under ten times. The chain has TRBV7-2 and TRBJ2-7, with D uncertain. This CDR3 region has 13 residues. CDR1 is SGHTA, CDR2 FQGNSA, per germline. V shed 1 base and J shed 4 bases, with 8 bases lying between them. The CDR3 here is CASSLEIIYEQYF. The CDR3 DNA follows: TGTGCCAGCAGCTTAGAGATAATTTACGAGCAGTACTTC.

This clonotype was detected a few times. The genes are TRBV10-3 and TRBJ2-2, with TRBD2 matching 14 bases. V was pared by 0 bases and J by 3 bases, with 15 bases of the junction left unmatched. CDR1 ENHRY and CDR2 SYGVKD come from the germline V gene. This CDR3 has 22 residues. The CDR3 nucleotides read TGTGCCATCAGTGAGTCGATGACTAGCGGGGGGGCCGCAGGCGGAGACACCGGGGAGCTGTTTTTT. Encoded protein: CAISESMTSGGAAGGDTGELFF.

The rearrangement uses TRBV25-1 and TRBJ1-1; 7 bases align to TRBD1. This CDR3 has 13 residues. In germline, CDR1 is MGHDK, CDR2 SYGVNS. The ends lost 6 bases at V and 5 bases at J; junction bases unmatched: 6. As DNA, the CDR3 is TGTGCCAGCAGAGAGACAGGGAGTACTGAAGCTTTCTTT. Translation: CASRETGSTEAFF. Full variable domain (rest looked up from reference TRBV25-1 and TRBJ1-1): EADIYQTPRYLVIGTGKKITLECSQTMGHDKMYWYQQDPGMELHLIHYSYGVNSTEKGDLSSESTVSRIRTEHFPLTLESARPSHTSQYLCASRETGSTEAFFGQGTRLTVV.

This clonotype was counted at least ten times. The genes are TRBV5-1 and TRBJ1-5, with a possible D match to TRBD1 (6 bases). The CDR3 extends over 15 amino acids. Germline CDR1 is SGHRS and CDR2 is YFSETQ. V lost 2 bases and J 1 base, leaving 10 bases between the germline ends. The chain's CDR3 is CASSFRGESNQPQHF. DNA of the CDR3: TGCGCCAGCAGCTTTAGGGGGGAGAGCAATCAGCCCCAGCATTTT.

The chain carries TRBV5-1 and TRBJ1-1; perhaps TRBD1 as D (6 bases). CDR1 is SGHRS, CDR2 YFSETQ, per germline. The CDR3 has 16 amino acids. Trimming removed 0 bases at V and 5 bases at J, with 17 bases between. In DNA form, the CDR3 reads TGCGCCAGCAGCTTGGGGGCAGGGGTAATCGGGACTGAAGCTTTCTTT. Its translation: CASSLGAGVIGTEAFF.

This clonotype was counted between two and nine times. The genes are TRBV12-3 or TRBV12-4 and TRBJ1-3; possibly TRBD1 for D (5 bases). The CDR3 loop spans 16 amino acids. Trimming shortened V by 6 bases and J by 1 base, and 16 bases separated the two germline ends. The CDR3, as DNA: TGTGCCAGCAGCACCGGGACGGCCAATTCTGGAAACACCATATATTTT. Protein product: CASSTGTANSGNTIYF.

The CDR3 sequence: CASNDGTVNNSPLHF. CDR3 bases: TGTGCCAGCAACGATGGCACGGTGAATAATTCACCCCTCCACTTT. The J gene is TRBJ1-6, the V gene TRBV7-8, with D uncertain. This CDR3 contains 15 residues. V was cut by 7 bases and J by 5 bases, with 15 bases left in between. CDR1 SGHVS and CDR2 FQNEAQ come from the germline V gene.

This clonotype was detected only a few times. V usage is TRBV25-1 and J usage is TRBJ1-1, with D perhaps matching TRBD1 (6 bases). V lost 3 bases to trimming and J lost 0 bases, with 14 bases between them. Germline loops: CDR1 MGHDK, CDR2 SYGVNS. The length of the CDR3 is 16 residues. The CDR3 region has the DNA TGTGCCAGCAGTGACTACAGGGTATCCATGAACACTGAAGCTTTCTTT. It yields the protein CASSDYRVSMNTEAFF.

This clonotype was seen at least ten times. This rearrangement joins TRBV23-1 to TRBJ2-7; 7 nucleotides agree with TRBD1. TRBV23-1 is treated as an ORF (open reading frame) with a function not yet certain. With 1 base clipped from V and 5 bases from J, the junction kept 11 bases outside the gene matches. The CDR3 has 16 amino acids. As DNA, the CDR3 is TGCGCCAGCAGTCAATTTTTCGGGACAGTCAATGACGAGCAGTACTTC. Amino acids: CASSQFFGTVNDEQYF.

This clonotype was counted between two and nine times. The CDR3 reads CASSPTETSGGSETQYF. The CDR3 region has the DNA TGTGCCAGCAGCCCCACAGAGACTAGCGGGGGGAGTGAGACCCAGTACTTC. The chain is built from TRBV3-1 and TRBJ2-5; TRBD2 aligns across 13 bases. CDR3 length: 17 residues. Germline loops: CDR1 LGHDT, CDR2 YNNKEL (reference sequence). Germline trimming cut 4 bases from V and 5 bases from J; bases unmatched to any gene: 10.

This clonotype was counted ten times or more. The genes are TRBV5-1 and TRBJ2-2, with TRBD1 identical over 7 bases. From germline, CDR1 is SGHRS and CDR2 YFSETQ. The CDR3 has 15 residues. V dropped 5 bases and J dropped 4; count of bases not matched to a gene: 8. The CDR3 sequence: CASRPGTVGTGELFF. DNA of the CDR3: TGCGCCAGCAGACCTGGGACAGTTGGCACCGGGGAGCTGTTTTTT.

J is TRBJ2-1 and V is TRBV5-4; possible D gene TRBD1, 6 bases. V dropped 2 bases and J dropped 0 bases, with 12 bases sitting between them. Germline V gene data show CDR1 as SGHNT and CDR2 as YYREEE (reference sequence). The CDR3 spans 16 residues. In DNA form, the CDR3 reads TGTGCCAGCAGCTTAGGACAGCCTAACTCCTACAATGAGCAGTTCTTC. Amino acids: CASSLGQPNSYNEQFF. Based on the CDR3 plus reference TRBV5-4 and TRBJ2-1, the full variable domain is ETGVTQSPTHLIKTRGQQVTLRCSSQSGHNTVSWYQQALGQGPQFIFQYYREEENGRGNFPPRFSGLQFPNYSSELNVNALELDDSALYLCASSLGQPNSYNEQFFGPGTRLTVL.

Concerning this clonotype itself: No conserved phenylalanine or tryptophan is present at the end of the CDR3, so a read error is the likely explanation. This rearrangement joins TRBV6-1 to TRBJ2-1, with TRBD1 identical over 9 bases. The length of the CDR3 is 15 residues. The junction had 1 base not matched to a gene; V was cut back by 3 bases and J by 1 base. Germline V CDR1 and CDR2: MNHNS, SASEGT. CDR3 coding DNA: TGTGCCAGCAGTGATGACAGGGGGTCCTACAATGAGCAGTTCTTA. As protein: CASSDDRGSYNEQFL.

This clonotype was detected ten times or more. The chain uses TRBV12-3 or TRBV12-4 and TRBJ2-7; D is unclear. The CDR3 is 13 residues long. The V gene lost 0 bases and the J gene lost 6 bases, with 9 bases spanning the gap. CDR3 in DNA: TGTGCCAGCAGTTTAGCCCGGCCAGGCGAGCAGTACTTC. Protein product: CASSLARPGEQYF.

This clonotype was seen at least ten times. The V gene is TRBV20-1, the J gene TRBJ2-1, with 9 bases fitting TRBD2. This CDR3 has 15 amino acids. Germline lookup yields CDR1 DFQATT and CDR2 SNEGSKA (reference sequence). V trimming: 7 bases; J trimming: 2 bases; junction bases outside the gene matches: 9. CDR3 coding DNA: TGCAGTGGGGTAGCGGGGGTTAACCCCTACAATGAGCAGTTCTTC. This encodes CSGVAGVNPYNEQFF.

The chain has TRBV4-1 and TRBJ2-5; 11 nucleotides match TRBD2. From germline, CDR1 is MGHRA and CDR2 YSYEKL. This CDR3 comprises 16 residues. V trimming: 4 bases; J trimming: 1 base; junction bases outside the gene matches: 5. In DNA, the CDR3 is TGCGCCAGCAGCCGCGTACTAGCGGGGGCCCAAGAGACCCAGTACTTC. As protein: CASSRVLAGAQETQYF.

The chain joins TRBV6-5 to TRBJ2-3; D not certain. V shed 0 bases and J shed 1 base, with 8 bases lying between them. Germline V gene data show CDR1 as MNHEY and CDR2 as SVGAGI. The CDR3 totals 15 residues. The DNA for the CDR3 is TGTGCCAGCAGTTACTCGGGCGAGCGCACAGATACGCAGTATTTT. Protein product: CASSYSGERTDTQYF.

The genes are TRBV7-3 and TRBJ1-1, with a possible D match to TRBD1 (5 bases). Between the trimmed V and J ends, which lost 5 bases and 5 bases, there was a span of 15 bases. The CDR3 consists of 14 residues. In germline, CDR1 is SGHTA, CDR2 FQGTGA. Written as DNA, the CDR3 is TGTGCCAGCAGCCTCCTGGGGACGGAAACTGAAGCTTTCTTT. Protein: CASSLLGTETEAFF.

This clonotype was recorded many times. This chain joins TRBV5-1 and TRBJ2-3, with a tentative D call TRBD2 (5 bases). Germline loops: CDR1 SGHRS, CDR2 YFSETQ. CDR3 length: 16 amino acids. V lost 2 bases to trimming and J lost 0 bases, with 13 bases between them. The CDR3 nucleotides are TGCGCCAGCAGCTTAATGGGGAGTACTAGCACAGATACGCAGTATTTT. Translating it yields CASSLMGSTSTDTQYF.

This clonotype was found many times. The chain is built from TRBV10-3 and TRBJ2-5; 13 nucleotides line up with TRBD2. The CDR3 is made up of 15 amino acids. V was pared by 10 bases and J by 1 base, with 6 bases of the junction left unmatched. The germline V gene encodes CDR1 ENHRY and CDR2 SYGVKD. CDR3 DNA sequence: TGTGCCAGCTCGGGACTAGCGGGGACCCAAGAGACCCAGTACTTC. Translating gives CASSGLAGTQETQYF.

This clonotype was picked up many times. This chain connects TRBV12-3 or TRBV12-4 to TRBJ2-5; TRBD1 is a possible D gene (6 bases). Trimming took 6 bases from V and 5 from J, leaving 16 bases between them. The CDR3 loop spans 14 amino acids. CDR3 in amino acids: CASSEQGLKETQYF. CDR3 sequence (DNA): TGTGCCAGCAGCGAACAGGGCTTGAAGGAGACCCAGTACTTC.

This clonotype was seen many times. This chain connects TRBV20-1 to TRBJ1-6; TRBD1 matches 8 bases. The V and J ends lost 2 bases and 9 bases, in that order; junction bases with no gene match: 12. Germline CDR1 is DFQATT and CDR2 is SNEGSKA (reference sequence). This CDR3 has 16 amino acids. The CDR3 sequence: CSARPGGTGLPSPLHF. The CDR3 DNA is TGCAGTGCTAGACCTGGCGGGACAGGCCTTCCTTCACCCCTCCACTTT.

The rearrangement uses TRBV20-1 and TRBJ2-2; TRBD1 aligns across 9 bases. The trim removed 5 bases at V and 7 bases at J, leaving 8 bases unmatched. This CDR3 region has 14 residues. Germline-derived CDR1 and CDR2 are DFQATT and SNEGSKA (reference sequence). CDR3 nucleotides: TGCAGTGCTGTTCCCGGGACAGGGAACGGGGAGCTGTTTTTT. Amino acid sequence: CSAVPGTGNGELFF.

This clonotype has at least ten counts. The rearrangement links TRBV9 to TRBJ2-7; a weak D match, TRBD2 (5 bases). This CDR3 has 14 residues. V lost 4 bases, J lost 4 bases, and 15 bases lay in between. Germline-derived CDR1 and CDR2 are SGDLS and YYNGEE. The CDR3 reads CASSWSLRTYEQYF. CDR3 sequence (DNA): TGTGCCAGCAGCTGGAGCCTCCGGACTTACGAGCAGTACTTC. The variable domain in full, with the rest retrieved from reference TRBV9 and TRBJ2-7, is DSGVTQTPKHLITATGQRVTLRCSPRSGDLSVYWYQQSLDQGLQFLIQYYNGEERAKGNILERFSAQQFPDLHSELNLSSLELGDSALYFCASSWSLRTYEQYFGPGTRLTVT.